Below, 10 T cell receptor beta chains from the same sample are listed, as sequenced in a study of blood T cell repertoires in COVID-19. Repertoires were generated with immunoSEQ multiplex PCR, while TCRdb's copy carries only in-frame clones and drops some. Here the sample spans over 200,000 clones, 80% to 90% being singletons. What was sequenced was PBMCs or T cells enriched from blood (not recorded which). The receptors shown here come from a woman aged 30 to 39 who had been exposed to COVID-19.

The CDR3 reads CASSLRGGAGNTIYF. DNA of the CDR3: TGTGCCAGCAGCTTGAGGGGGGGTGCTGGAAACACCATATATTTT. The rearrangement uses TRBV5-6 and TRBJ1-3; a weak D match, TRBD1 (6 bases). With 1 base removed from V and 2 bases from J, the gap between germline ends came to 10 bases. Germline V gene sequence: CDR1 SGHDT, CDR2 YYEEEE. The CDR3 totals 15 residues.

The chain uses TRBV6-5 and TRBJ1-4, with a possible D match to TRBD1 (5 bases). From germline, CDR1 is MNHEY and CDR2 SVGAGI. The CDR3 is made up of 14 amino acids. V was cut by 6 bases and J by 11 bases, with 19 bases left in between. The CDR3 DNA reads TGTGCCAGCAGCGAGGACAAGGCCTCTTGGAAACTGTTTTTT. This translates into CASSEDKASWKLFF.

This rearrangement joins TRBV11-2 to TRBJ1-1; no clear D gene. V was clipped by 0 bases and J by 7 bases, with 15 bases between them. CDR1 is SGHAT, CDR2 FQNNGV, per germline. The CDR3 extends over 15 amino acids. The DNA for the CDR3 is TGTGCCAGCAGCTTAGATCCGGCAGGCTCTCTTGAAGCTTTCTTT. It encodes CASSLDPAGSLEAFF.

The genes are TRBV5-4 and TRBJ1-1; D remains ambiguous. Germline assignment: CDR1 SGHNT and CDR2 YYREEE (reference sequence). V gave up 4 bases and J gave up 4 bases, with 14 bases separating them. The length of the CDR3 is 14 residues. The CDR3 sequence is CASSPLRGSTEAFF. The CDR3 DNA follows: TGTGCCAGCAGCCCCCTACGTGGGAGCACTGAAGCTTTCTTT.

The CDR3 DNA is TGTGCCTGGAGAGAACCAGGGACAGGGGGCACTAATGAAAAACTGTTTTTT. Translated: CAWREPGTGGTNEKLFF. J is TRBJ1-4 and V is TRBV30; 12 bases align to TRBD1. CDR3 length: 17 residues. The germline V gene has CDR1 GTSNPN and CDR2 SVGIG (reference sequence). After removal of 3 bases from V and 2 bases from J, the junction contained 7 bases not matched to a gene.

This clone appeared once. This rearrangement joins TRBV6-1 to TRBJ1-5; TRBD1 is a possible D gene (5 bases). Per the germline V gene, CDR1 is MNHNS and CDR2 is SASEGT. Trimming pared 1 base from V and 6 bases from J, leaving 13 bases between. The CDR3 runs to 15 residues. In DNA, the CDR3 is TGTGCCAGCAGTGAAGGGCAGGGCGGCGGTCAGCCCCAGCATTTT. Amino acids: CASSEGQGGGQPQHF.

The chain links TRBV3-1 (or the pseudogene TRBV3-2) to TRBJ2-1; D remains unclear. The germline CDR1 and CDR2 sequences are LGHDT and YNNKEL (reference sequence). The CDR3 loop spans 11 amino acids. The V gene lost 1 base and the J gene lost 9 bases, with 4 bases spanning the gap. The CDR3 DNA follows: TGTGCCAGCAGCCAAGGCGGTGAGCAGTTCTTC. As protein: CASSQGGEQFF.

The chain combines TRBV7-2 with TRBJ1-6; D is unresolved. Germline lookup yields CDR1 SGHTA and CDR2 FQGNSA. Trimming stripped 3 bases from V and 8 bases from J, with 8 bases between. The CDR3 consists of 13 residues. The CDR3 region has the DNA TGTGCCAGCAGCTTTTACGGGGATTCACCCCTCCACTTT. Its protein product is CASSFYGDSPLHF.

This chain links TRBV20-1 with TRBJ2-3, with D uncertain. Trimming shortened V by 2 bases and J by 5 bases, and 5 bases separated the two germline ends. CDR1 is DFQATT and CDR2 is SNEGSKA in the germline V gene (reference sequence). The CDR3 is 11 amino acids. CDR3 sequence reads: CSARPGDTQYF. CDR3 coding DNA: TGCAGTGCTAGACCCGGAGATACGCAGTATTTT.

This chain connects TRBV29-1 to TRBJ1-1; TRBD1 matches at 8 bases. CDR1 and CDR2 from the germline V gene are SQVTM and ANQGSEA. With V trimmed by 5 bases and J by 11 bases, 13 bases remained unmatched. The CDR3 runs 13 residues. The CDR3 sequence: CSVKLTGVEGAFF. DNA of the CDR3: TGCAGCGTTAAACTGACAGGGGTAGAGGGGGCTTTCTTT.